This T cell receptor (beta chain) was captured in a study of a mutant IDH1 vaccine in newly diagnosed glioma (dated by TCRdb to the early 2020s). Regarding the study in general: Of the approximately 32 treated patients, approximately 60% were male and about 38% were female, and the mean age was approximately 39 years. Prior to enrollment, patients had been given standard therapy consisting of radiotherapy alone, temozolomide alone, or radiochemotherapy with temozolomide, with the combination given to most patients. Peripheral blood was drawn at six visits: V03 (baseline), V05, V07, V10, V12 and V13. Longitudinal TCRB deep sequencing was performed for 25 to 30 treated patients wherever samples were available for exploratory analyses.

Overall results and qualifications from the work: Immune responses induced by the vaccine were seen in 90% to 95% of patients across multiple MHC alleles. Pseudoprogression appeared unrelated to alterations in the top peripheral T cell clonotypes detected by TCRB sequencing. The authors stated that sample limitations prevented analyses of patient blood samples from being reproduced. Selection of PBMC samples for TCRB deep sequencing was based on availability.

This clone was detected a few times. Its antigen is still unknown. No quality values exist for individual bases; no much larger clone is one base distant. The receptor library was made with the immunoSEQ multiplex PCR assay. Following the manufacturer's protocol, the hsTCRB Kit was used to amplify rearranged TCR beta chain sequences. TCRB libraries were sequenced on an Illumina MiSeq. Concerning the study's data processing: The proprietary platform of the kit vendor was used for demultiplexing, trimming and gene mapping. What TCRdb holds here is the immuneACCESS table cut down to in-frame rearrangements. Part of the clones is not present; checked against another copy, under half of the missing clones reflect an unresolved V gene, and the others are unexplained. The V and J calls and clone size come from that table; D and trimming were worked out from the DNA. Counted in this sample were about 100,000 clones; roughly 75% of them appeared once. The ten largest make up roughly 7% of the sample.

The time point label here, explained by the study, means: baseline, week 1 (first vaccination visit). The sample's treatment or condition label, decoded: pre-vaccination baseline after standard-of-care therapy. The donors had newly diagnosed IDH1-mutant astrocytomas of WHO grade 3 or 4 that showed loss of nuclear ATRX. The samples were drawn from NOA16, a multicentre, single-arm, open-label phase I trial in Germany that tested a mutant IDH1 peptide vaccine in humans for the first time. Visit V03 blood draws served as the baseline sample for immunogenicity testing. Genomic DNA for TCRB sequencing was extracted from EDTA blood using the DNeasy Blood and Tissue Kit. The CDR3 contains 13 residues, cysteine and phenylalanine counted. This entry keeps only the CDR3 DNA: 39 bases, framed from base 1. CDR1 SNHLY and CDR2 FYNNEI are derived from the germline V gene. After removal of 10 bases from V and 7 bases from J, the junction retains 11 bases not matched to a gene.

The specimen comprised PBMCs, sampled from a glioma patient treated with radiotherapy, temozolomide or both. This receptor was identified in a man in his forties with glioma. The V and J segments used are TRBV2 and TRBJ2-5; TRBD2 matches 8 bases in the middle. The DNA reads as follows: TGTGCCACCGGACTAGCCGCGCAGGGGACCCAGTACTTC. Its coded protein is CATGLAAQGTQYF.